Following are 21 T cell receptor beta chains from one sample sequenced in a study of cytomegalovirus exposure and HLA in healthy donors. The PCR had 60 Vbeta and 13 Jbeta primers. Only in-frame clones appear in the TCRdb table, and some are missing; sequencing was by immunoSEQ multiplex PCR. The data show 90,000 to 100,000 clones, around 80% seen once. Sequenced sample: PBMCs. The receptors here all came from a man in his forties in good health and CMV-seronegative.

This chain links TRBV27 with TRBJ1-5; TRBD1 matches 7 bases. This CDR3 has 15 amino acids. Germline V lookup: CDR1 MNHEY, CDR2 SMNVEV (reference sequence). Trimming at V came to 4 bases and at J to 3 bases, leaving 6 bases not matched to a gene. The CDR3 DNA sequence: TGTGCCAGCAGTTCATCGACAGGGCCCAATCAGCCCCAGCATTTT. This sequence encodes CASSSSTGPNQPQHF.

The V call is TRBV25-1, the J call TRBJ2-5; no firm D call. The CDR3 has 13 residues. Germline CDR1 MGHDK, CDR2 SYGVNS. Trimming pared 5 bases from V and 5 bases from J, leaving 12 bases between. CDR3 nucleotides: TGTGCCAGCAGTCCCGCGTTCCCGGAGACCCAGTACTTC. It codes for CASSPAFPETQYF.

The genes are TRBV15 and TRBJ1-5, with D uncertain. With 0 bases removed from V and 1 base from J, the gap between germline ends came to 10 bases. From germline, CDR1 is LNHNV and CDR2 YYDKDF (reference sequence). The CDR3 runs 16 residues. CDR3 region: CATSRDWEISNQPQHF. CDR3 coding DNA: TGTGCCACCAGCAGAGATTGGGAGATAAGCAATCAGCCCCAGCATTTT.

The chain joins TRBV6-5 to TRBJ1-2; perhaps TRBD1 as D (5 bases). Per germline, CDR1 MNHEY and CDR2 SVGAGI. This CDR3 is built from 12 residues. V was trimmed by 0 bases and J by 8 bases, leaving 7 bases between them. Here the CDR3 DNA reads TGTGCCAGCAGTTACTCGGGGGGAGGCTACACCTTC. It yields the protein CASSYSGGGYTF.

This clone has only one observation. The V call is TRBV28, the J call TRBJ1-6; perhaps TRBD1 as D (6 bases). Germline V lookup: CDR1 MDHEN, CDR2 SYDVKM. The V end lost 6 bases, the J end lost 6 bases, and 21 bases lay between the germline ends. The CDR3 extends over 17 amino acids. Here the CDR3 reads CASRYVAGQSANSPLHF. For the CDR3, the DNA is TGTGCCAGCAGATACGTAGCCGGACAGTCGGCTAATTCACCCCTCCACTTT.

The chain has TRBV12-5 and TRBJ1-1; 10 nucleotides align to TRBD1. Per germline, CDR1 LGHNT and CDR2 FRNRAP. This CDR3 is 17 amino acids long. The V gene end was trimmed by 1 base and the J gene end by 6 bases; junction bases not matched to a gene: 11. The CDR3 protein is CASGLDGPGQGMSEAFF. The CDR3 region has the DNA TGTGCTAGTGGTTTGGATGGCCCGGGACAGGGGATGTCTGAAGCTTTCTTT.

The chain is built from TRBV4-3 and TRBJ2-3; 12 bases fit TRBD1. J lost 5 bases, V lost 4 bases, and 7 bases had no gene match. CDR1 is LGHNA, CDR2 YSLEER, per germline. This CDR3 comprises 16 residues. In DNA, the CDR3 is TGCGCCAGCAGCCGAGCCGGGACAGGGGGCCGAGATACGCAGTATTTT. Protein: CASSRAGTGGRDTQYF.

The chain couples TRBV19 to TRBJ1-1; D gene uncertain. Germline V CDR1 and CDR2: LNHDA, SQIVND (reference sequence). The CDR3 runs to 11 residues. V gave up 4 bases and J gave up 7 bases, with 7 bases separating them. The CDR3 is CASSKRHEAFF. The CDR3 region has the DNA TGTGCCAGTAGTAAGAGACATGAAGCTTTCTTT.

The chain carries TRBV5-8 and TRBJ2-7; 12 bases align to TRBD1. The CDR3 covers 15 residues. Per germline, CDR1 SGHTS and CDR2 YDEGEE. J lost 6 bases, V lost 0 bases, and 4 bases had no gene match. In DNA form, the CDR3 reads TGTGCCAGCAGCTTGGCCGGGACAGGGGGCGCCGAGCAGTACTTC. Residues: CASSLAGTGGAEQYF.

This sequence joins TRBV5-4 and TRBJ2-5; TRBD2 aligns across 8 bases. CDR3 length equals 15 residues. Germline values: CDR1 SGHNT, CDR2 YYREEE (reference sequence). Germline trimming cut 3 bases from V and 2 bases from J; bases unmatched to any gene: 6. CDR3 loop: CASSSIAGLQETQYF. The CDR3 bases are TGTGCCAGCAGCTCTATAGCGGGGCTTCAAGAGACCCAGTACTTC.

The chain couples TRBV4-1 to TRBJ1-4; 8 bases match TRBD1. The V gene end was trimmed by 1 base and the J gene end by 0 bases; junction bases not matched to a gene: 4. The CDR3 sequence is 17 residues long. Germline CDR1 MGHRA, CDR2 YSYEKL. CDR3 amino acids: CASSQAPQGATNEKLFF. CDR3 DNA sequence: TGCGCCAGCAGCCAAGCTCCACAGGGGGCAACTAATGAAAAACTGTTTTTT.

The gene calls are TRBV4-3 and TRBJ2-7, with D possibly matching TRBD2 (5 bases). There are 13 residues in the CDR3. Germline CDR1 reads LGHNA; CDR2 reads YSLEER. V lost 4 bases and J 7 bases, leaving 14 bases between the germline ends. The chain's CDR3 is CASSLQTGWEQYF. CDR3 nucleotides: TGCGCCAGCAGCCTCCAGACGGGGTGGGAGCAGTACTTC.

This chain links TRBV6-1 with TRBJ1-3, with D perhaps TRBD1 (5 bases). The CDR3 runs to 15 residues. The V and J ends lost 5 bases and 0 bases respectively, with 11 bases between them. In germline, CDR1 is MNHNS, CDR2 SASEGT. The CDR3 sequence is CASSHNRNSGNTIYF. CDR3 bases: TGTGCCAGCAGTCATAACAGGAACTCTGGAAACACCATATATTTT.

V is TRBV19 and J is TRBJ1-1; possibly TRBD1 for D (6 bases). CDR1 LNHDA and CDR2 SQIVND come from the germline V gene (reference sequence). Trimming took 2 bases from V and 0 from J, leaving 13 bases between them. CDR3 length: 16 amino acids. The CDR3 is CASSIPTGRMNTEAFF. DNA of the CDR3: TGTGCCAGTAGTATACCGACAGGCCGCATGAACACTGAAGCTTTCTTT. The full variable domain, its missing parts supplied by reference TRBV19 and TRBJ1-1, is DGGITQSPKYLFRKEGQNVTLSCEQNLNHDAMYWYRQDPGQGLRLIYYSQIVNDFQKGDIAEGYSVSREKKESFPLTVTSAQKNPTAFYLCASSIPTGRMNTEAFFGQGTRLTVV.

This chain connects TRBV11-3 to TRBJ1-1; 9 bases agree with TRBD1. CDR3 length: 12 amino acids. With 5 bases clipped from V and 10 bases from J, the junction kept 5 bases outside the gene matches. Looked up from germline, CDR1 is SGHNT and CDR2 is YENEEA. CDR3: CASSLDRGIAFF. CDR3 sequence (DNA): TGTGCCAGCAGCCTGGACAGGGGTATAGCTTTCTTT.

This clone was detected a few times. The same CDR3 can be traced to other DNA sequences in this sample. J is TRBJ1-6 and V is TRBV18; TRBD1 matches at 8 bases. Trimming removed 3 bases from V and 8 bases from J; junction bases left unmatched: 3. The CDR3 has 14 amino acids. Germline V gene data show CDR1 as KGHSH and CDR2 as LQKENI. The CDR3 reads CASSPMDRDSPLHF. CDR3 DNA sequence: TGTGCCAGCTCACCTATGGACAGGGATTCACCCCTCCACTTT.

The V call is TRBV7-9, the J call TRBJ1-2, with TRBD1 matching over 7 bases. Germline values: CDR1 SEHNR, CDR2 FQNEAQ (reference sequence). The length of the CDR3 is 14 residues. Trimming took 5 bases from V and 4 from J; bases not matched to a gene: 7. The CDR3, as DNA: TGTGCCAGCAGCATGGGACAGTTCCTCTATGGCTACACCTTC. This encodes CASSMGQFLYGYTF.

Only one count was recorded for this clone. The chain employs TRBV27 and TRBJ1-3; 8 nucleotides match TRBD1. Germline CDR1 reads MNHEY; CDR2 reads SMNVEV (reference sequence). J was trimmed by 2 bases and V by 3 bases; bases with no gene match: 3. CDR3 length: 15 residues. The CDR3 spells CASSLTGVTGNTIYF. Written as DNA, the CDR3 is TGTGCCAGCAGTTTGACAGGGGTAACTGGAAACACCATATATTTT.

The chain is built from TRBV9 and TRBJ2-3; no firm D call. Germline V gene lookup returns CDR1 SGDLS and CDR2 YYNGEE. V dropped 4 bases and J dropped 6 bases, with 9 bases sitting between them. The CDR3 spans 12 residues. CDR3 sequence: CASSRRWDTQYF. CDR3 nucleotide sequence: TGTGCCAGCAGCCGCAGATGGGATACGCAGTATTTT.

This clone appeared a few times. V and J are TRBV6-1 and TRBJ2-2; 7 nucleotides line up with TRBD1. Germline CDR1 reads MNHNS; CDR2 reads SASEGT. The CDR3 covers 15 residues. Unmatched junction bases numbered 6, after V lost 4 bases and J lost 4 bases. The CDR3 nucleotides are TGTGCCAGCAGTGTCCGACAGGGATCCACCGGGGAGCTGTTTTTT. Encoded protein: CASSVRQGSTGELFF.

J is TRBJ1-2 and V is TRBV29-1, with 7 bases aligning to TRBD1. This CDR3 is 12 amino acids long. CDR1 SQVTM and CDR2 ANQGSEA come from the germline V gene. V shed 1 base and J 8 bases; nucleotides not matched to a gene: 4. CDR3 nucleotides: TGCAGCGTTGAAGCGGGGACAGCAGGCTACACCTTC. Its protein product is CSVEAGTAGYTF.